Each of the 27 T cell receptor beta chains below was sequenced from the same sample in a study of STAT5B mutations in CD4+ large granular lymphocyte leukemia. Clones were read by immunoSEQ multiplex PCR, and TCRdb kept only the in-frame ones, dropping some. The sample includes 30,000 to 40,000 clones, about 80% seen only once; the top ten take 0.45% to 0.55%. Sequenced input: CD4+ T cells from blood buffy coats. The receptors originated from a human donor in good health.

The rearrangement uses TRBV15 and TRBJ2-7; TRBD1 agrees at 8 bases. The CDR3 runs 15 residues. With 3 bases clipped from V and 5 bases from J, the junction kept 9 bases outside the gene matches. Germline V CDR1 and CDR2: LNHNV, YYDKDF (reference sequence). CDR3 residues: CATSSYGQGGNEQYF. CDR3 nucleotides: TGTGCCACCAGCAGCTACGGACAGGGCGGGAACGAGCAGTACTTC.

The chain links TRBV9 to TRBJ2-2; 8 positions match TRBD2. J was trimmed by 7 bases and V by 0 bases; bases with no gene match: 11. Looked up from germline, CDR1 is SGDLS and CDR2 is YYNGEE. The CDR3 loop spans 17 amino acids. The CDR3 loop is CASSVAGWREDHGELFF. In DNA form, the CDR3 reads TGTGCCAGCAGCGTAGCCGGATGGCGGGAGGATCACGGGGAGCTGTTTTTT. Combining the CDR3 with reference TRBV9 and TRBJ2-2 gives the whole variable domain DSGVTQTPKHLITATGQRVTLRCSPRSGDLSVYWYQQSLDQGLQFLIQYYNGEERAKGNILERFSAQQFPDLHSELNLSSLELGDSALYFCASSVAGWREDHGELFFGEGSRLTVL.

J is TRBJ1-2 and V is TRBV6-6; TRBD1 might be the D (5 bases). Germline CDR1 and CDR2: MNHNY and SVGAGI (reference sequence). Trimming left V 6 bases short and J 3 bases short, with 8 bases between. The CDR3 has 12 residues. The CDR3 sequence: CASRGVDYGYTF. The DNA for the CDR3 is TGTGCCAGCAGGGGGGTAGACTATGGCTACACCTTC.

This clone was seen a few times. V gene TRBV19 combines with J gene TRBJ1-5; D not certain. The germline V gene encodes CDR1 LNHDA and CDR2 SQIVND (reference sequence). The CDR3 spans 14 residues. V lost 9 bases to trimming and J lost 1 base, with 13 bases between them. CDR3 in DNA: TGTGCCAGCTCTGGGTCGGGGAGCAATCAGCCCCAGCATTTT. As protein: CASSGSGSNQPQHF.

This clone was seen only a few times. The chain joins TRBV19 to TRBJ2-4; 13 nucleotides line up with TRBD2. The CDR3 has 18 amino acids. Germline values: CDR1 LNHDA, CDR2 SQIVND (reference sequence). V was pared by 0 bases and J by 0 bases, with 2 bases of the junction left unmatched. CDR3 sequence reads: CASSIELAGGVAKNIQYF. DNA for the CDR3: TGTGCCAGTAGTATAGAACTAGCGGGAGGGGTAGCCAAAAACATTCAGTACTTC.

The chain carries TRBV10-3 and TRBJ2-7, with unresolved D. Between the trimmed V and J ends, which lost 8 bases and 0 bases, there was a span of 8 bases. The length of the CDR3 is 12 residues. CDR1 ENHRY and CDR2 SYGVKD come from the germline V gene. CDR3 residues: CAIQQSSYEQYF. As DNA, the CDR3 is TGTGCCATCCAACAGAGCTCCTACGAGCAGTACTTC.

This clone has just a few counts. This sequence joins TRBV4-2 and TRBJ2-1; TRBD2 is a possible D gene (5 bases). V gave up 3 bases and J gave up 0 bases, with 12 bases separating them. Germline V gene lookup returns CDR1 LGHNA and CDR2 YNFKEQ. This CDR3 has 16 residues. Here the CDR3 reads CASSQISSGSYNEQFF. The CDR3 DNA reads TGTGCCAGCAGCCAGATATCCAGCGGCTCCTACAATGAGCAGTTCTTC.

The V call is TRBV27, the J call TRBJ1-6, with unresolved D. In germline, CDR1 is MNHEY, CDR2 SMNVEV (reference sequence). This CDR3 spans 15 amino acids. V lost 7 bases to trimming and J lost 7 bases, with 17 bases between them. The CDR3 here is CASTSEGSENSPLHF. In nucleotides, the CDR3 is TGTGCCAGCACCTCTGAGGGATCTGAAAATTCACCCCTCCACTTT.

A single count supports this clone. The chain joins TRBV29-1 to TRBJ2-7, with TRBD1 matching 10 bases. CDR3 size: 12 residues. Germline CDR1 SQVTM, CDR2 ANQGSEA. V shed 7 bases, J shed 4 bases, and the junction held 4 bases outside the gene matches. The CDR3 sequence: CSGQGAGYEQYF. The DNA for the CDR3 is TGCAGCGGACAGGGGGCGGGTTACGAGCAGTACTTC.

The chain links TRBV27 to TRBJ2-3, with 11 bases lining up with TRBD2. Germline CDR1 and CDR2: MNHEY and SMNVEV (reference sequence). The CDR3 is 15 amino acids. V was pared by 2 bases and J by 3 bases, with 1 base of the junction left unmatched. DNA of the CDR3: TGTGCCAGCAGTTTACGGACTAGCGGGACAGATACGCAGTATTTT. Its protein is CASSLRTSGTDTQYF.

V and J are TRBV27 and TRBJ1-1, with D maybe TRBD1 (5 bases). V gave up 7 bases and J gave up 5 bases, with 23 bases separating them. Germline V gene data show CDR1 as MNHEY and CDR2 as SMNVEV (reference sequence). The CDR3 covers 16 residues. In DNA form, the CDR3 reads TGTGCCAGCAACGGGGGGTTTGTCAGGGCCAGGACTGAAGCTTTCTTT. It translates to CASNGGFVRARTEAFF.

A remark on this clone: Other DNA sequences in the same sample also yield this CDR3. The gene calls are TRBV19 and TRBJ2-7; tentative D call: TRBD2 (6 bases). Germline values: CDR1 LNHDA, CDR2 SQIVND (reference sequence). The ends were cut back, 3 bases at V and 3 bases at J, with 9 bases in the middle. The CDR3 loop spans 13 amino acids. The CDR3 here is CASSIGGFYEQYF. Here the CDR3 DNA reads TGTGCCAGTAGTATCGGGGGATTCTACGAGCAGTACTTC. The full variable domain, with the rest looked up from reference TRBV19 and TRBJ2-7, is DGGITQSPKYLFRKEGQNVTLSCEQNLNHDAMYWYRQDPGQGLRLIYYSQIVNDFQKGDIAEGYSVSREKKESFPLTVTSAQKNPTAFYLCASSIGGFYEQYFGPGTRLTVT.

A few counts support this clone. The CDR3 nucleotides read TGCGCCAGCAGCTTGGCCGTCGACAGTAACTACAATGAGCAGTTCTTC. Amino acid sequence: CASSLAVDSNYNEQFF. The rearrangement links TRBV5-1 to TRBJ2-1; a weak D match, TRBD1 (5 bases). CDR1 and CDR2 from the germline V gene are SGHRS and YFSETQ. The CDR3 has 16 amino acids. V was cut by 0 bases and J by 3 bases, with 13 bases left in between.

This clone was counted a few times. The chain recombines TRBV6-5 with TRBJ2-1, with a tentative D call TRBD2 (6 bases). The V and J ends lost 2 bases and 8 bases respectively, with 16 bases between them. CDR1 and CDR2 (germline): MNHEY, SVGAGI. The CDR3 loop spans 15 amino acids. The CDR3, as DNA: TGTGCCAGCAGTTACACGCGGGGCAATGGCCATGAGCAGTTCTTC. Translated: CASSYTRGNGHEQFF.

The V gene is TRBV10-3, the J gene TRBJ1-5; D might be TRBD1 (5 bases). Trimming pared 3 bases from V and 7 bases from J, leaving 16 bases between. Germline CDR1 ENHRY, CDR2 SYGVKD. CDR3 size: 15 residues. The CDR3 DNA sequence: TGTGCCATCAGTGAAGTAGACGACGGGGGGCAGCCCCAGCATTTT. Protein product: CAISEVDDGGQPQHF.

Here the CDR3 reads CASSFSGDTEAFF. In DNA, the CDR3 is TGTGCCAGCAGCTTTTCTGGAGACACTGAAGCTTTCTTT. This sequence joins TRBV7-9 and TRBJ1-1; D uncertain. Per the germline V gene, CDR1 is SEHNR and CDR2 is FQNEAQ (reference sequence). Trimming stripped 3 bases from V and 3 bases from J, with 8 bases between. The CDR3 has 13 residues.

The chain recombines TRBV7-2 with TRBJ2-1, with TRBD2 identical over 16 bases. This CDR3 contains 16 residues. The V gene's germline CDR1 is SGHTA and CDR2 FQGNSA. The V and J ends lost 7 bases and 10 bases, in that order; junction bases with no gene match: 10. The CDR3: CASTTGTSGGAGEQFF. CDR3 nucleotides: TGTGCCAGCACCACCGGGACTAGCGGGGGGGCGGGGGAGCAGTTCTTC. The whole variable domain, filled in from reference TRBV7-2 and TRBJ2-1, reads GAGVSQSPSNKVTEKGKDVELRCDPISGHTALYWYRQSLGQGLEFLIYFQGNSAPDKSGLPSDRFSAERTGGSVSTLTIQRTQQEDSAVYLCASTTGTSGGAGEQFFGPGTRLTVL.

The rearrangement uses TRBV19 and TRBJ2-5, with D maybe TRBD1 (5 bases). Trimming shortened V by 4 bases and J by 12 bases, and 21 bases separated the two germline ends. The CDR3 extends over 14 amino acids. Per germline, CDR1 LNHDA and CDR2 SQIVND (reference sequence). This CDR3 reads CASSSRETSPREYF. DNA of the CDR3: TGTGCCAGTAGTAGCAGGGAAACGAGCCCCCGGGAGTACTTC.

The chain links TRBV18 to TRBJ2-7; TRBD2 agrees at 9 bases. Trimming cost V 0 bases and J 4 bases; bases outside gene matches: 4. Germline V CDR1 and CDR2: KGHSH, LQKENI. The CDR3 has 15 amino acids. CDR3 sequence (DNA): TGTGCCAGCTCACCACCGGTGACTAGCGGTTACGAGCAGTACTTC. It yields the protein CASSPPVTSGYEQYF.

The genes are TRBV7-3 and TRBJ2-5; TRBD2 matches 9 bases. Germline assignment: CDR1 SGHTA and CDR2 FQGTGA. J lost 13 bases, V lost 5 bases, and 11 bases had no gene match. This CDR3 is 13 amino acids long. For the CDR3, the DNA is TGTGCCAGCAGCCCCACGGGGAGCGGGAGGCGGTACTTC. Its protein product is CASSPTGSGRRYF.

V and J are TRBV6-1 and TRBJ1-1; D may be TRBD1 (5 bases). V was cut by 8 bases and J by 9 bases, with 22 bases left in between. Germline V CDR1 and CDR2: MNHNS, SASEGT. The CDR3 totals 14 residues. CDR3 amino acids: CASGEKGRGGKAFF. CDR3 bases: TGTGCCAGCGGGGAAAAGGGGAGAGGAGGAAAAGCTTTCTTT.

The V and J genes are TRBV7-8 and TRBJ2-2, with D maybe TRBD2 (6 bases). The CDR3 is made up of 16 amino acids. V gave up 3 bases and J gave up 2 bases, with 13 bases separating them. CDR1 and CDR2 (germline): SGHVS, FQNEAQ. CDR3 sequence (DNA): TGTGCCAGCAGCTTTATATCGGGGACTAACACCGGGGAGCTGTTTTTT. It yields the protein CASSFISGTNTGELFF. Looking up the rest from reference TRBV7-8 and TRBJ2-2 gives the full variable domain: GAGVSQSPRYKVAKRGQDVALRCDPISGHVSLFWYQQALGQGPEFLTYFQNEAQLDKSGLPSDRFFAERPEGSVSTLKIQRTQQEDSAVYLCASSFISGTNTGELFFGEGSRLTVL.

This clone was seen only a few times. The rearrangement joins TRBV5-1 to TRBJ1-6; D gene unclear. This CDR3 is 15 amino acids long. Germline V lookup: CDR1 SGHRS, CDR2 YFSETQ. V was cut by 0 bases and J by 10 bases, with 14 bases left in between. CDR3 bases: TGCGCCAGCAGCTTGGGGACCTCAATCCAATCACCCCTCCACTTT. It yields the protein CASSLGTSIQSPLHF. The full variable domain, its missing parts supplied by reference TRBV5-1 and TRBJ1-6, is KAGVTQTPRYLIKTRGQQVTLSCSPISGHRSVSWYQQTPGQGLQFLFEYFSETQRNKGNFPGRFSGRQFSNSRSEMNVSTLELGDSALYLCASSLGTSIQSPLHFGNGTRLTVT.

The CDR3, as DNA: TGTGCCAGCAGCTCGGCGACGGACGACCGCTCTGGAAACACCATATATTTT. Its protein product is CASSSATDDRSGNTIYF. The rearrangement joins TRBV5-4 to TRBJ1-3, with D unresolved. CDR3 length: 17 residues. Germline V gene sequence: CDR1 SGHNT, CDR2 YYREEE (reference sequence). Trimming cost V 3 bases and J 0 bases, with 16 bases left between them.

J is TRBJ2-3 and V is TRBV13; no reliable D call. The CDR3 is 12 residues long. The germline V gene encodes CDR1 PRHDT and CDR2 FYEKMQ (reference sequence). The ends were cut back, 2 bases at V and 0 bases at J, with 0 bases in the middle. The CDR3 here is CASSLSTDTQYF. The CDR3 DNA reads as TGTGCCAGCAGCTTAAGCACAGATACGCAGTATTTT.

This chain connects TRBV10-1 to TRBJ2-1; 8 bases map to TRBD1. Germline values: CDR1 WNHNN, CDR2 SYGVQD (reference sequence). The CDR3 spans 15 residues. J lost 3 bases, V lost 3 bases, and 4 bases had no gene match. CDR3 coding DNA: TGCGCCAGCAGTGATAGGGGGACAGGCTACAATGAGCAGTTCTTC. It specifies CASSDRGTGYNEQFF.

This clone has just one count. The rearrangement joins TRBV2 to TRBJ2-3; TRBD2 might be the D (5 bases). CDR1 is SNHLY and CDR2 is FYNNEI in the germline V gene. The CDR3 spans 14 residues. The V gene lost 7 bases and the J gene lost 1 base, with 12 bases spanning the gap. CDR3 region: CASKDSSGTDTQYF. In DNA, the CDR3 is TGTGCCAGCAAGGACTCCTCCGGCACAGATACGCAGTATTTT. Combining the CDR3 with reference TRBV2 and TRBJ2-3 gives the whole variable domain EPEVTQTPSHQVTQMGQEVILRCVPISNHLYFYWYRQILGQKVEFLVSFYNNEISEKSEIFDDQFSVERPDGSNFTLKIRSTKLEDSAMYFCASKDSSGTDTQYFGPGTRLTVL.